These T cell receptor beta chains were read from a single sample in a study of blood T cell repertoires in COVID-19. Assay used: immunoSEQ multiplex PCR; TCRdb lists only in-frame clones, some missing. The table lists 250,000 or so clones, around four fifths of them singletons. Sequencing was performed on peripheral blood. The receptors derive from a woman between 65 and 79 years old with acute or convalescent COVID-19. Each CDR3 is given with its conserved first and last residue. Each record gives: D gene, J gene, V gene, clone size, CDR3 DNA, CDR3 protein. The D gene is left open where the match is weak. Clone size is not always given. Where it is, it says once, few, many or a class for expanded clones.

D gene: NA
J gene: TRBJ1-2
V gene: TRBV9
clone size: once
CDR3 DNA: TGTGCCAGCAGCGTAGGGGCACAGGGCGGAGGAGATGGCTACACCTTC
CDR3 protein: CASSVGAQGGGDGYTF

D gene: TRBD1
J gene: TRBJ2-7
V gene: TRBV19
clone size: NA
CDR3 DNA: TGTGCCAGTAGGGGGCGGACAGGGAGCTCCTACGAGCAGTACTTC
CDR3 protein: CASRGRTGSSYEQYF

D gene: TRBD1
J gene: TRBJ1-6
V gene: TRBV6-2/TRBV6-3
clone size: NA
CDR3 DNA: TGTGCCAGCAGTTACCGTCCGGGACAGGGGGGCTCACCCCTCCACTTT
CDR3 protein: CASSYRPGQGGSPLHF

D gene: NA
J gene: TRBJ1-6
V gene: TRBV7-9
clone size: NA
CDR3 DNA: TGTGCCAGCAGAATTTCCGGGGAGACTTCACCCCTCCACTTT
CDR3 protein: CASRISGETSPLHF

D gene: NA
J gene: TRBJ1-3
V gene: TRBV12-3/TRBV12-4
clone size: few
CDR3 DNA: TGTGCCAGCACCCACACCTCTGGAAACACCATATATTTT
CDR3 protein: CASTHTSGNTIYF

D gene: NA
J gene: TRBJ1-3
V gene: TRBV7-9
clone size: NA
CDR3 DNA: TGTGCCAGCAGCTCCCCCGGGTTCGGAAACACCATATATTTT
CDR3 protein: CASSSPGFGNTIYF

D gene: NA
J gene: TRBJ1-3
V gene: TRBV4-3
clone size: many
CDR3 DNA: TGCGCCAGCAGCCAAGCAGGCTTCTCTGGAAACACCATATATTTT
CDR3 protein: CASSQAGFSGNTIYF

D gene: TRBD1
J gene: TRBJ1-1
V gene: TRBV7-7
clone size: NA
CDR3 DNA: TGTGCTAGCAGCGTTGACAGGGCCACTGAAGCTTTCTTT
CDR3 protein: CASSVDRATEAFF

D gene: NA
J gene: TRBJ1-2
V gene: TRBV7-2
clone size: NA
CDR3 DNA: TGTGCCAGCAGCTTAGCAGGGGCAAACTATGGCTACACCTTC
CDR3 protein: CASSLAGANYGYTF

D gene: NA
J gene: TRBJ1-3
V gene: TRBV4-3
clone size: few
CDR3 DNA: TGCGCCAGCAGCCAAGGCCCCGGAGCTGGAAACACCATATATTTT
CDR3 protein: CASSQGPGAGNTIYF

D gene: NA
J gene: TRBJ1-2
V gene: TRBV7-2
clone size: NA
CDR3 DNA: TGTGCCAGCAGCTTAGCGTTACAGGGCTATGGCTACACCTTC
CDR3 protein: CASSLALQGYGYTF

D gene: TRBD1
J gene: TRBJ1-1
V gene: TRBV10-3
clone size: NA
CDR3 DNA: TGTGCCATCACCCCCGACAGGGGGAACACTGAAGCTTTCTTT
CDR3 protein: CAITPDRGNTEAFF

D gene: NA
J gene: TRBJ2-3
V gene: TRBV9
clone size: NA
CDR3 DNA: TGTGCCAGCAATTTAGCGAGCACAGATACGCAGTATTTT
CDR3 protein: CASNLASTDTQYF

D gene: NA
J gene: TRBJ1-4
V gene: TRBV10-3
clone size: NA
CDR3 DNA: TGTGCCATCAGTGATCTCCCAGGGTCGACTAATGAAAAACTGTTTTTT
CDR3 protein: CAISDLPGSTNEKLFF

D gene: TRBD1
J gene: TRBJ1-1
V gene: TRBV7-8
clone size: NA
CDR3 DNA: TGTGCCAGCAGCACCCCGGGGGGGACAGGGGCTGGATGGCGGAACACTGAAGCTTTCTTT
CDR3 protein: CASSTPGGTGAGWRNTEAFF

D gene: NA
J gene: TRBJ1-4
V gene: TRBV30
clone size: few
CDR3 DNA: TGTGCCTGGAGTGTGGGGCAGCCGGGTGAAAAACTGTTTTTT
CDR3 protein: CAWSVGQPGEKLFF

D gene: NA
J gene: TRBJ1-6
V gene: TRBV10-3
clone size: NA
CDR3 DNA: TGTGCCATCAGTGAGGGGGCCTCTAATTCACCCCTCCACTTT
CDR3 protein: CAISEGASNSPLHF

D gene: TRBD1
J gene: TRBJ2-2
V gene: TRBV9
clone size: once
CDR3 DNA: TGTGCCAGCAGCGTAGCCGGGACAGGGTACGGGGAGCTGTTTTTT
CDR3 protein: CASSVAGTGYGELFF

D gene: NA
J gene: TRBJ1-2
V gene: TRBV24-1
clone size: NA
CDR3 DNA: TGTGCCACCAGTGATTATGGCGGGAACTATGGCTACACCTTC
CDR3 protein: CATSDYGGNYGYTF

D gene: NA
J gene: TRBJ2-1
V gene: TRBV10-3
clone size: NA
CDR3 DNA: TGTGCCATCAGTGCCACCCGGACCCTCGGGAGTGGCAATGAGCAGTTCTTC
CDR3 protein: CAISATRTLGSGNEQFF

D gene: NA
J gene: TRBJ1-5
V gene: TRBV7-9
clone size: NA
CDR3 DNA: TGTGCCAGCAGCGTACCAGGGGTTGGGCAGCCCCAGCATTTT
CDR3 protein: CASSVPGVGQPQHF

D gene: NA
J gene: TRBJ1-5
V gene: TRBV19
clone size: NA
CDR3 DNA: TGTGCCAGTAGTATAGAAGGAGGGGAGAGGCAGCCCCAGCATTTT
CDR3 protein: CASSIEGGERQPQHF

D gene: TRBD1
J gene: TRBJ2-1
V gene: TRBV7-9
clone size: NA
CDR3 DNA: TGTGCCAGCAGCCTTAGTCAGGGGGCTCCCTACAATGAGCAGTTCTTC
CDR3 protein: CASSLSQGAPYNEQFF

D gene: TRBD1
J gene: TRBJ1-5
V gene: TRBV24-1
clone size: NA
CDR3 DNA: TGTGCCACCAGTGAACCTGGGACAGTGGGTCAGCCCCAGCATTTT
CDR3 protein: CATSEPGTVGQPQHF

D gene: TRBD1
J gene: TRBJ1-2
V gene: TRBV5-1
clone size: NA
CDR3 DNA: TGCGCCAGCAGTTCCGGGACAGGGACCTATGGCTACACCTTC
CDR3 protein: CASSSGTGTYGYTF

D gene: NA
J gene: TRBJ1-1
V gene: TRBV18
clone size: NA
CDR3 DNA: TGTGCCAGCTCACCACTAGGCCAGGGGACTGAAGCTTTCTTT
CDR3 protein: CASSPLGQGTEAFF

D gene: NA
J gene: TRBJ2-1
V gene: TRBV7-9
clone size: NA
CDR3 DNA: TGTGCCAGCAAGGAGGGATTTTTGGATGAGCAGTTCTTC
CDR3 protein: CASKEGFLDEQFF

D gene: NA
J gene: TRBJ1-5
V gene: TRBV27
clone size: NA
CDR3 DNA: TGTGCCAGCAGTTCACGACAGGAATATAGCAATCAGCCCCAGCATTTT
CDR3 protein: CASSSRQEYSNQPQHF

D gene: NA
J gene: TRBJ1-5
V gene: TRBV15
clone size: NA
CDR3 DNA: TGTGCCACCAGCAGACCAGGGAGCAATCAGCCCCAGCATTTT
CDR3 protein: CATSRPGSNQPQHF

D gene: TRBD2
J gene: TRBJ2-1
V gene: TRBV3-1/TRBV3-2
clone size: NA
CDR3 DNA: TGTGCCAGCAGCTCCTATAGCGGGGTAGTCTACAATGAGCAGTTCTTC
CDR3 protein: CASSSYSGVVYNEQFF

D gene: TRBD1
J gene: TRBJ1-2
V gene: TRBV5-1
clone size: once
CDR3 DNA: TGCGCCAGCAGCCCCTGGACAGGGCGCAGCACGGATGGCTACACCTTC
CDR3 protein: CASSPWTGRSTDGYTF

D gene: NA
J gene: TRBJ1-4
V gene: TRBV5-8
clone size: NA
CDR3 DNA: TGTGCCAGCATCACAAACGGGGTTACCACTAATGAAAAACTGTTTTTT
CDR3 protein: CASITNGVTTNEKLFF

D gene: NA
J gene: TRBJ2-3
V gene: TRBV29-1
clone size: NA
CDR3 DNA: TGCAGCGTTCGAAGAGCCACAGATACGCAGTATTTT
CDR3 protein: CSVRRATDTQYF

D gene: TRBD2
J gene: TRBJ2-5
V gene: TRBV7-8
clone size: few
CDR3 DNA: TGTGCCAGCAGCTTGTTGGCTAGCGGGGGGGCGTACCAAGAGACCCAGTACTTC
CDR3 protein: CASSLLASGGAYQETQYF

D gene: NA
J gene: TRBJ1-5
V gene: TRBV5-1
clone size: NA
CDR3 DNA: TGCGCCAGCAGCCCGGGGGGGGCGAATCAGCCCCAGCATTTT
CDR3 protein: CASSPGGANQPQHF

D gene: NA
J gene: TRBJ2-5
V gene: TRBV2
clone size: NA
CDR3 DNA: TGTGCCACCAAACGCGGGGAACAAGAGACCCAGTACTTC
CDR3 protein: CATKRGEQETQYF

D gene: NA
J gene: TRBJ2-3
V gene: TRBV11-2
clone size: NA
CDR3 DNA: TGTGCCAGCAGCCGGGATGTGGATACGCAGTATTTT
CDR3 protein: CASSRDVDTQYF

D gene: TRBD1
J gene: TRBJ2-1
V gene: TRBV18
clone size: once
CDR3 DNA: TGTGCCAGCTCACCCCGACAGGGGTCCTACAATGAGCAGTTCTTC
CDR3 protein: CASSPRQGSYNEQFF

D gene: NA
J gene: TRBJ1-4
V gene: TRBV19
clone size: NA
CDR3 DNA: TGTGCCAGTAGCCGGAGTGTGACTAATGAAAAACTGTTTTTT
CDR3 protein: CASSRSVTNEKLFF

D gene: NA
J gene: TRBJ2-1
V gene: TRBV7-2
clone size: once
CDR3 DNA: TGTGCCAGCAGCTTAAACAGGCGAAACAATGAGCAGTTCTTC
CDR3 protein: CASSLNRRNNEQFF

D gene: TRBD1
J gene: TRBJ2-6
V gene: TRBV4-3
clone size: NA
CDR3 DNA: TGCGCCAGCAGCCAGCAGGGGGCTGGAGGGGCCAACGTCCTGACTTTC
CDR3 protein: CASSQQGAGGANVLTF

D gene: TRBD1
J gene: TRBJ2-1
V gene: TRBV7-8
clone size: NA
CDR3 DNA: TGTGCCAGCAGCGAAGTCGGGACAGGGGCTGATGAGCAGTTCTTC
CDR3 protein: CASSEVGTGADEQFF

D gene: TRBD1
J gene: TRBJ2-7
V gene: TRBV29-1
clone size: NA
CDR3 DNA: TGCAGCGTTTGGGACAGCTTACACTACGAGCAGTACTTC
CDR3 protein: CSVWDSLHYEQYF

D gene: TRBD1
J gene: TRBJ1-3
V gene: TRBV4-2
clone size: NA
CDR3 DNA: TGTGCCAGCAGCCGAACTCGACAGGGCGGAAACACCATATATTTT
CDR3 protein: CASSRTRQGGNTIYF

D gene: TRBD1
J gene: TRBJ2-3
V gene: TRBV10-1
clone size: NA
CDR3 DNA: TGCGCCAGCAGTGAAATAGGGACAGGGATCACAGATACGCAGTATTTT
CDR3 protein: CASSEIGTGITDTQYF

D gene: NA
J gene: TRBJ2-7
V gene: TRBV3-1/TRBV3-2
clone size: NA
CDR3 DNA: TGTGCCAGCAGCCAAGGACCACAGGGAGCCTACGAGCAGTACTTC
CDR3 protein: CASSQGPQGAYEQYF

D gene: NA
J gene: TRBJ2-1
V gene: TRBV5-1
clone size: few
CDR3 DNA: TGCGCCAGCAGCGTCGGACAGTTATACAATGAGCAGTTCTTC
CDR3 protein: CASSVGQLYNEQFF

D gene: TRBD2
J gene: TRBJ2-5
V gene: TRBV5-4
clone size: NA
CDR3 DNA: TGTGCCAGCAGCCCTATGGGGGGGGACTCCCAAGAGACCCAGTACTTC
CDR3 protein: CASSPMGGDSQETQYF

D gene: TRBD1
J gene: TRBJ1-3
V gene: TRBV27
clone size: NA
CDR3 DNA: TGTGCCAGCAGTCCGACAGGGTCGGGAAACACCATATATTTT
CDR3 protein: CASSPTGSGNTIYF

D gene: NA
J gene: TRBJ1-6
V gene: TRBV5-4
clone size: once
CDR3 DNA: TGTGCCAGCAGCTTAAAGAGCTCCTATAATTCACCCCTCCACTTT
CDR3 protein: CASSLKSSYNSPLHF

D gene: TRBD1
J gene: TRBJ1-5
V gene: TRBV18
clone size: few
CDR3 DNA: TGTGCCAGCTCATCCCTATCGGCCGGGACAGATCAGCCCCAGCATTTT
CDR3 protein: CASSSLSAGTDQPQHF

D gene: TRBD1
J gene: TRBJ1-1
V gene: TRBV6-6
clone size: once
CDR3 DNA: TGTGCCAGCAGCCTTACAGGGGCTCTGAACACTGAAGCTTTCTTT
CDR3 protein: CASSLTGALNTEAFF

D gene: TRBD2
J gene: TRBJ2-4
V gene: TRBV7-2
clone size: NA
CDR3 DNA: TGTGCCAGCAGCTTAACTAGCGGGGGGGTTAAAAACATTCAGTACTTC
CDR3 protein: CASSLTSGGVKNIQYF

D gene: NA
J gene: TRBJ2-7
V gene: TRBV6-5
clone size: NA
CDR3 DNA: TGTGCCAGCAGTCCTCCCGGGGGGCCCTTCGAGCAGTACTTC
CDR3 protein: CASSPPGGPFEQYF

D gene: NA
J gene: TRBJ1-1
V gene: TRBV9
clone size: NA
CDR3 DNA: TGTGCCAGCAGCGTAGACCCAGGGGCAAACACTGAAGCTTTCTTT
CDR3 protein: CASSVDPGANTEAFF

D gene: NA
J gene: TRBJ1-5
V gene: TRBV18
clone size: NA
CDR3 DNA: TGTGCCAGCTCACCACAAGTCCCCGGGGGACAGCCCCAGCATTTT
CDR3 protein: CASSPQVPGGQPQHF

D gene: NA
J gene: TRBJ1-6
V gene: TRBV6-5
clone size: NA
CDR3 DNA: TGTGCCAGCACAGGGGCTAAGGCATCCCTCCACTTT
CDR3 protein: CASTGAKASLHF

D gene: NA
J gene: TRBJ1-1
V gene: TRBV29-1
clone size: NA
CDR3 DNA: TGCAGCGTATTTTTACAGGGAGGGACGAGAACTGAAGCTTTCTTT
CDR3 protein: CSVFLQGGTRTEAFF

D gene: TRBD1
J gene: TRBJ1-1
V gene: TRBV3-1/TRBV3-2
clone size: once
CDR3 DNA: TGTGCCAGCAGCCGACTAACAGGGGACACTGAAGCTTTCTTT
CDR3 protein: CASSRLTGDTEAFF

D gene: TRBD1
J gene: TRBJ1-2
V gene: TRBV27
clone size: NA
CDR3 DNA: TGTGCCAGCAGTCCGACAGGGGGCCTTGGCTACACCTTC
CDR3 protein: CASSPTGGLGYTF